These 5 T cell receptor beta chains came from one sample sequenced in a study of blood T cells in healthy people across ages. A second 7 to 11 cycle PCR used barcoded and J-beta primers. TCRdb used MiXCR to reprocess the 5' RACE reads, holding one entry per CDR3 protein. The sample yields under 2,000,000 distinct CDR3 sequences, roughly 49% seen once. Sequencing input: blood. These TCRs come from a middle-aged woman in good health.

V and J are TRBV12-3 or TRBV12-4 and TRBJ1-1; D might be TRBD1 (5 bases). Between the trimmed V and J ends, which lost 2 bases and 0 bases, there was a span of 16 bases. The CDR3 spans 17 residues. CDR3: CASSLFPAGPLNTEAFF. The DNA for the CDR3 is TGTGCCAGCAGTTTATTTCCCGCAGGGCCTCTGAACACTGAAGCTTTCTTT.

There are a few counts of this clonotype. The chain employs TRBV5-1 and TRBJ2-3, with D hard to call. Trimming removed 4 bases at V and 1 base at J, with 13 bases between. This CDR3 is 15 amino acids long. Looked up from germline, CDR1 is SGHRS and CDR2 is YFSETQ. The CDR3 is CASSESVTRTDTQYF. CDR3 DNA sequence: TGCGCCAGCAGCGAAAGTGTTACCCGCACAGATACGCAGTATTTT.

V usage is TRBV7-2 and J usage is TRBJ2-7, with 9 bases that match TRBD2. V was clipped by 8 bases and J by 1 base; unmatched bases: 6. Germline-derived CDR1 and CDR2 are SGHTA and FQGNSA. The CDR3 has 14 amino acids. CDR3 in amino acids: CASERTSDSYEQYF. The CDR3 DNA follows: TGTGCCAGCGAGCGGACTAGCGATTCCTACGAGCAGTACTTC.

The sample holds one count of this clonotype. For the CDR3, the DNA is TGCGCCAGCAGCCAATTACTGACCGGGACAGGGGGGTCCGGGGAGCTGTTTTTT. Amino acids: CASSQLLTGTGGSGELFF. V gene TRBV4-3 combines with J gene TRBJ2-2; TRBD1 aligns across 11 bases. V shed 2 bases and J 6 bases; nucleotides not matched to a gene: 11. Looked up from germline, CDR1 is LGHNA and CDR2 is YSLEER. The CDR3 runs to 18 residues.

V usage is TRBV20-1 and J usage is TRBJ2-5, with D possibly TRBD2 on 5 matching bases. V lost 6 bases to trimming and J lost 7 bases, with 21 bases between them. Germline CDR1 DFQATT, CDR2 SNEGSKA (reference sequence). This CDR3 has 14 amino acids. DNA for the CDR3: TGCAGTGCGGAAAAGGACTTTCCAGGAGCGACCCAGTACTTC. Translated: CSAEKDFPGATQYF.